The clone carrying this TCR beta chain was picked up a small number of times. Germline V lookup: CDR1 KGHSH, CDR2 LQKENI. The CDR3 totals 13 residues. With 3 bases clipped from V and 11 bases from J, the junction kept 8 bases outside the gene matches. This table comes from immunoSEQ multiplex PCR, and its TCRdb copy is limited to in-frame clones, with some not included. The sample shows some 150,000 clones, over 75% of them seen only once. These data come from a study of blood T cell repertoires in COVID-19. The sequenced sample was peripheral blood. The TCR sequence derives from a man in his 60s with COVID-19, enrolled during active disease. The chain recombines TRBV18 with TRBJ1-1, with 8 bases lining up with TRBD1. CDR3 amino acids: CASSPGTGSHAFF. The CDR3 bases are TGTGCCAGCTCACCTGGGACAGGATCTCACGCTTTCTTT.